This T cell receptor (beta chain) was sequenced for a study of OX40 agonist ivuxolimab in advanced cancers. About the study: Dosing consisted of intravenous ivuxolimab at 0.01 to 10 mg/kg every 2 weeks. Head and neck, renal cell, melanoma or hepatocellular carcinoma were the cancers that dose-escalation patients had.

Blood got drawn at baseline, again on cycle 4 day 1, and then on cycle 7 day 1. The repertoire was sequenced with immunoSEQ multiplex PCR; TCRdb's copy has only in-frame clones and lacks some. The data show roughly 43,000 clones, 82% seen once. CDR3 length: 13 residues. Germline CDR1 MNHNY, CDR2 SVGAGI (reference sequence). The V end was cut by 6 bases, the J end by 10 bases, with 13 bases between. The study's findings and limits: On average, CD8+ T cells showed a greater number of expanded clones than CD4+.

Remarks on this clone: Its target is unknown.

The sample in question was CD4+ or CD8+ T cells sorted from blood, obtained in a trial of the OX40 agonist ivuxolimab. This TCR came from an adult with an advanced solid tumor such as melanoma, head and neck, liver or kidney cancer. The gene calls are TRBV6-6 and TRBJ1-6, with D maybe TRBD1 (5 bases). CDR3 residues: CASSGTAYSPLHF. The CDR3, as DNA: TGTGCCAGCAGCGGGACCGCCTACTCACCCCTCCACTTT.